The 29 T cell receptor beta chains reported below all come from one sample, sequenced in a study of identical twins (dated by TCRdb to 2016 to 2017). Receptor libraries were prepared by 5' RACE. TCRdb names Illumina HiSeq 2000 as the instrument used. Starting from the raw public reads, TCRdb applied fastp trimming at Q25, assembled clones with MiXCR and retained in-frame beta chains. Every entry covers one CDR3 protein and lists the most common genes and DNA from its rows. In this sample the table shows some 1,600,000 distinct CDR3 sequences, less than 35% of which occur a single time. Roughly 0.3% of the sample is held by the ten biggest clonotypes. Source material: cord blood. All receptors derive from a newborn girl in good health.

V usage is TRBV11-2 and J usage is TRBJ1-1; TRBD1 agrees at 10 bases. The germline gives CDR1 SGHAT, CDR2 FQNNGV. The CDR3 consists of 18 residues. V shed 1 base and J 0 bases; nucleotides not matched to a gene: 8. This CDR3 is CASSLGQGATTMNTEAFF. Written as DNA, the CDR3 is TGTGCCAGCAGCTTAGGACAGGGGGCCACAACGATGAACACTGAAGCTTTCTTT.

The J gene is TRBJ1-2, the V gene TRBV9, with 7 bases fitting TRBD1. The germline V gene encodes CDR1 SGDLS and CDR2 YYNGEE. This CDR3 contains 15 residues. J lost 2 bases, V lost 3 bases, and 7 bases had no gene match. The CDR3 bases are TGTGCCAGCAGCGCGTGGACAGGCGACAACTATGGCTACACCTTC. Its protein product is CASSAWTGDNYGYTF. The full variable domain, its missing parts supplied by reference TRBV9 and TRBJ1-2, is DSGVTQTPKHLITATGQRVTLRCSPRSGDLSVYWYQQSLDQGLQFLIQYYNGEERAKGNILERFSAQQFPDLHSELNLSSLELGDSALYFCASSAWTGDNYGYTFGSGTRLTVV.

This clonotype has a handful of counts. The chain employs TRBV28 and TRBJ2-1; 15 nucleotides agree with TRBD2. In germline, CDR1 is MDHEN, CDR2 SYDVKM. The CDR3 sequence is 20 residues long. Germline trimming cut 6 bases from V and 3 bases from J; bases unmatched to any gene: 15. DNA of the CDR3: TGTGCCAGCAGAATTGGGCCGGGACTAGCGGGAGGACCCCTCTACAATGAGCAGTTCTTC. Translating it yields CASRIGPGLAGGPLYNEQFF. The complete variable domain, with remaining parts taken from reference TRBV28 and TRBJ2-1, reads DVKVTQSSRYLVKRTGEKVFLECVQDMDHENMFWYRQDPGLGLRLIYFSYDVKMKEKGDIPEGYSVSREKKERFSLILESASTNQTSMYLCASRIGPGLAGGPLYNEQFFGPGTRLTVL.

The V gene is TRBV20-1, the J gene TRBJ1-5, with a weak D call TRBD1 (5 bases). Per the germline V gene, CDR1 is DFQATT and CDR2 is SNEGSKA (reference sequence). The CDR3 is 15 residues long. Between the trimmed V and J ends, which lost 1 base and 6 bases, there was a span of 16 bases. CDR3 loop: CSARVLGVRGQPQHF. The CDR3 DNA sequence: TGCAGTGCTAGAGTGCTAGGGGTGAGGGGTCAGCCCCAGCATTTT.

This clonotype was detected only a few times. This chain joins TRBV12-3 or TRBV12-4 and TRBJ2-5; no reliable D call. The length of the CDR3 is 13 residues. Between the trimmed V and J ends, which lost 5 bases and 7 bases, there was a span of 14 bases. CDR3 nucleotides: TGTGCCAGCAGTCCGGGCAAGTCGGGGACCCAGTACTTC. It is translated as CASSPGKSGTQYF.

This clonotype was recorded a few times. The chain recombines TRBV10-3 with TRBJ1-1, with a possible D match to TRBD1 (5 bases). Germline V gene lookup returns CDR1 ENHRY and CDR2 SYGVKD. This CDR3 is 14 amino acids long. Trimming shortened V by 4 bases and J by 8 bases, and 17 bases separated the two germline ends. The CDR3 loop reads CAISGTPAAPEAFF. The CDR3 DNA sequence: TGTGCCATCAGTGGGACACCGGCGGCACCCGAAGCTTTCTTT.

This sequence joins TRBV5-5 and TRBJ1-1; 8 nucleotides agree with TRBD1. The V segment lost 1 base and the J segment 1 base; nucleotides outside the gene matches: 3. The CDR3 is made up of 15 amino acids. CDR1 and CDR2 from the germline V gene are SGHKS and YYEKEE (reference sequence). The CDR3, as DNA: TGTGCCAGCAGCTTGAATGACAGGGGGAACACTGAAGCTTTCTTT. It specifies CASSLNDRGNTEAFF.

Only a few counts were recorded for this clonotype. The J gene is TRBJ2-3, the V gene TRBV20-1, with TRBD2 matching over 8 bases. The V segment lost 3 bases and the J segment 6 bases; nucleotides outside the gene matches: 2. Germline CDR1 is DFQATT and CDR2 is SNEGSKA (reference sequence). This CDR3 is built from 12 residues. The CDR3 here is CSARRGEDTQYF. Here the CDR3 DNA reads TGCAGTGCTAGGCGGGGGGAGGATACGCAGTATTTT.

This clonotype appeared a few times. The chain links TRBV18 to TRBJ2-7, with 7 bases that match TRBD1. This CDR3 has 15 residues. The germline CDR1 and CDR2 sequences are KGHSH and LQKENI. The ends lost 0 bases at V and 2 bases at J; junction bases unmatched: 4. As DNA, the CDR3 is TGTGCCAGCTCACCACCGGGACAGCCAACCTACGAGCAGTACTTC. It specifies CASSPPGQPTYEQYF.

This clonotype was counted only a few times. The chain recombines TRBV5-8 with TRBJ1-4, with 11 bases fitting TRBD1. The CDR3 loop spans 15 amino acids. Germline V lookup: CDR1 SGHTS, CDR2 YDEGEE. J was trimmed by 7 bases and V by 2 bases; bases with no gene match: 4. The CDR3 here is CASSFGTGGSEKLFF. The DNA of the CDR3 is TGTGCCAGCAGCTTTGGGACAGGGGGAAGTGAAAAACTGTTTTTT. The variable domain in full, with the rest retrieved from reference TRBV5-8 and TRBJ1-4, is EAGVTQSPTHLIKTRGQQATLRCSPISGHTSVYWYQQALGLGLQFLLWYDEGEERNRGNFPPRFSGRQFPNYSSELNVNALELEDSALYLCASSFGTGGSEKLFFGSGTQLSVL.

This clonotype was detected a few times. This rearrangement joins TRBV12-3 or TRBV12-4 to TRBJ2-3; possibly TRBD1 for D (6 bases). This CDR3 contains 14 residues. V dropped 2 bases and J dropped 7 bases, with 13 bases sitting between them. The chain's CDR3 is CASSLPGVENTQYF. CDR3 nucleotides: TGTGCCAGCAGTTTACCAGGGGTTGAAAATACGCAGTATTTT.

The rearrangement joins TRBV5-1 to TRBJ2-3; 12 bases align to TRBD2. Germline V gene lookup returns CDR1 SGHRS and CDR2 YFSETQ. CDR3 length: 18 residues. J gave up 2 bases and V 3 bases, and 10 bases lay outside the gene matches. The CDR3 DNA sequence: TGCGCCAGCAGCTATTCCGCTAGCGGGAGGGCCTACACAGATACGCAGTATTTT. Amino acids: CASSYSASGRAYTDTQYF.

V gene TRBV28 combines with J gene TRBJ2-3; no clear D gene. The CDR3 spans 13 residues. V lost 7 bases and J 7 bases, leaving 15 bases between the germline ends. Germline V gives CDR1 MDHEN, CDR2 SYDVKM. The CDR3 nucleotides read TGTGCCAGCACCCCAAGGGCGGTTAATACGCAGTATTTT. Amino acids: CASTPRAVNTQYF.

The CDR3 loop is CSARGVIRQPQHF. The CDR3, as DNA: TGCAGTGCTAGAGGGGTGATACGGCAGCCCCAGCATTTT. The chain recombines TRBV20-1 with TRBJ1-5; D ambiguous. CDR1 is DFQATT, CDR2 SNEGSKA, per germline (reference sequence). V lost 1 base, J lost 7 bases, and 11 bases lay in between. CDR3 length: 13 amino acids.

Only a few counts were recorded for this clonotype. The CDR3: CASSFGRSPTDTQYF. CDR3 DNA: TGTGCCAGCAGCTTTGGCAGATCCCCCACAGATACGCAGTATTTT. V usage is TRBV5-6 and J usage is TRBJ2-3; no clear D gene. The CDR3 loop spans 15 amino acids. Germline V CDR1 and CDR2: SGHDT, YYEEEE. V was shortened by 2 bases and J by 2 bases, with 12 bases between the two germline ends. The entire variable domain, with the rest obtained from reference TRBV5-6 and TRBJ2-3, is as follows: DAGVTQSPTHLIKTRGQQVTLRCSPKSGHDTVSWYQQALGQGPQFIFQYYEEEERQRGNFPDRFSGHQFPNYSSELNVNALLLGDSALYLCASSFGRSPTDTQYFGPGTRLTVL.

This chain's CDR3 is CASSEYIGGADYGYTF. CDR3 bases: TGTGCCAGCAGTGAATATATAGGGGGGGCGGACTATGGCTACACCTTC. The chain combines TRBV25-1 with TRBJ1-2; perhaps TRBD1 as D (6 bases). The CDR3 is 16 amino acids. Germline V gene sequence: CDR1 MGHDK, CDR2 SYGVNS. V gave up 0 bases and J gave up 3 bases, with 14 bases separating them.

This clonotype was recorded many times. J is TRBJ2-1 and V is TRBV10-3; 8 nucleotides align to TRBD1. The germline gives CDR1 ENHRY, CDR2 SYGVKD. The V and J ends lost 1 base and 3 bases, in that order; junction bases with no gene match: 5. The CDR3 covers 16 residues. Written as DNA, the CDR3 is TGTGCCATCAGTGAGTACCGGGACAGGCTCTACAATGAGCAGTTCTTC. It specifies CAISEYRDRLYNEQFF.

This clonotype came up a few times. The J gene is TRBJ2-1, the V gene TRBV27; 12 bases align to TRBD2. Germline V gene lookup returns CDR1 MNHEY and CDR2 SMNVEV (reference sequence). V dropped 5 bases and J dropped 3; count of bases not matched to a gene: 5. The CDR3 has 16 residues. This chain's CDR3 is CASSRLAGERYNEQFF. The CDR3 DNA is TGTGCCAGCAGTAGACTAGCGGGGGAGCGCTACAATGAGCAGTTCTTC.

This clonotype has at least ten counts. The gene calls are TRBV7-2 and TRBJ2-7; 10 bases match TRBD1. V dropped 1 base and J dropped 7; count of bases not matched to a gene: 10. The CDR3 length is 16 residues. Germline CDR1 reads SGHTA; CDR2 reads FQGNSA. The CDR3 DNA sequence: TGTGCCAGCAGCTTAGGTGGGGGACAGGGGTCCTCGGAGCAGTACTTC. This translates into CASSLGGGQGSSEQYF. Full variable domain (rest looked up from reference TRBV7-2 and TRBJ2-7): GAGVSQSPSNKVTEKGKDVELRCDPISGHTALYWYRQSLGQGLEFLIYFQGNSAPDKSGLPSDRFSAERTGGSVSTLTIQRTQQEDSAVYLCASSLGGGQGSSEQYFGPGTRLTVT.

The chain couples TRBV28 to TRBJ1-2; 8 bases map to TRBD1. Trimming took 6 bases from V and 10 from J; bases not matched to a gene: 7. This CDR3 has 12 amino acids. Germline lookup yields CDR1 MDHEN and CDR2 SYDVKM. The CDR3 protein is CASSARTGHYTF. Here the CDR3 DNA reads TGTGCCAGCAGCGCCCGGACAGGGCACTACACCTTC.

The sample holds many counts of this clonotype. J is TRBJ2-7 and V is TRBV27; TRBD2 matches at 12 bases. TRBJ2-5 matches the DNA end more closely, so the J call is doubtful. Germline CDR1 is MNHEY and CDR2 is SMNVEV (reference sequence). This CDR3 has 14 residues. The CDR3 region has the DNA TGTGCCAGCAGTTTGACTAGCGGGAGAAAGACCCAGTACTTC. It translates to CASSLTSGRKTQYF.

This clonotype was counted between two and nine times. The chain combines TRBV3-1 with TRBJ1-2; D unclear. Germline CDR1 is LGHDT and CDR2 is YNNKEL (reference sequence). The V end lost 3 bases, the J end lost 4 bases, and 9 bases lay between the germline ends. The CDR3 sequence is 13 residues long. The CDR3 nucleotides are TGTGCCAGCAGCCACAAGACGTTCTATGGCTACACCTTC. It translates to CASSHKTFYGYTF.

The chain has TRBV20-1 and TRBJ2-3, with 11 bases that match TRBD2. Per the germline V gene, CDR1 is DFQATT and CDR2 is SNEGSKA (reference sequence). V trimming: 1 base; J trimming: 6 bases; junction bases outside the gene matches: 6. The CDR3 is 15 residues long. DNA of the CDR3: TGCAGTGCTAGAGTATCCCCTAGCGGGAGGGATACGCAGTATTTT. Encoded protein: CSARVSPSGRDTQYF.

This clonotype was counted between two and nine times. DNA for the CDR3: TGCAGTGGGGTTTATAGCAATCAGCCCCAGCATTTT. The encoded protein is CSGVYSNQPQHF. The genes are TRBV20-1 and TRBJ1-5; D call uncertain. CDR1 and CDR2 from the germline V gene are DFQATT and SNEGSKA (reference sequence). CDR3 length: 12 amino acids. Deletions cut 7 bases from V and 0 bases from J, with 7 bases between.

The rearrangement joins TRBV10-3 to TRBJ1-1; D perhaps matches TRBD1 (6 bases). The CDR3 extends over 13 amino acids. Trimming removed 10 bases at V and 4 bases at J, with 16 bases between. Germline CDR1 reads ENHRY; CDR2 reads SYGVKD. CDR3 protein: CANRGGRGTEAFF. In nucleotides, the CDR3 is TGTGCCAATCGGGGGGGGCGGGGCACTGAAGCTTTCTTT.

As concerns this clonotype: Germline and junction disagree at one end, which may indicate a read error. The CDR3 coding sequence is TGCGGCGTTGACAGGGGACCCGCGACCGCTGAAGCTTTCTTT. Translated, it gives CGVDRGPATAEAFF. The chain recombines TRBV29-1 with TRBJ1-1, with 8 bases aligning to TRBD1. Per germline, CDR1 SQVTM and CDR2 ANQGSEA. The CDR3 spans 14 residues. Using reference TRBV29-1 and TRBJ1-1 for the parts outside the CDR3, the full variable domain is SAVISQKPSRDICQRGTSLTIQCQVDSQVTMMFWYRQQPGQSLTLIATANQGSEATYESGFVIDKFPISRPNLTFSTLTVSNMSPEDSSIYLCGVDRGPATAEAFFGQGTRLTVV.

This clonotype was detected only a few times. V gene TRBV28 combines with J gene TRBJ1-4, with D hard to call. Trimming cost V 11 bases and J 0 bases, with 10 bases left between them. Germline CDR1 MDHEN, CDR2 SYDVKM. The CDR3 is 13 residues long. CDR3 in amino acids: CAGKAATNEKLFF. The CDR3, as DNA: TGTGCCGGGAAGGCAGCAACTAATGAAAAACTGTTTTTT.

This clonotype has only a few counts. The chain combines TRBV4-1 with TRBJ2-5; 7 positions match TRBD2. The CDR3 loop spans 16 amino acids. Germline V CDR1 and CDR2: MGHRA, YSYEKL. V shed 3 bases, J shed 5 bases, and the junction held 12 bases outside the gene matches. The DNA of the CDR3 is TGCGCCAGCAGCCAGCTCGGACTAGTTAGTTTGGAGACCCAGTACTTC. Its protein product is CASSQLGLVSLETQYF.

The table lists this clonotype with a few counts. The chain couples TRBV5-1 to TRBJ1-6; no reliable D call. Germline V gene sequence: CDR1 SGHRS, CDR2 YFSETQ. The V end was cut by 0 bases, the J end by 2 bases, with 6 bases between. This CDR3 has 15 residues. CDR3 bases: TGCGCCAGCAGCTTGGAGTGGACCTATAATTCACCCCTCCACTTT. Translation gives CASSLEWTYNSPLHF.